A selection of T cell receptor beta chains follows, all from one sample in a study of T-cell memory formation after mild COVID-19. TCRdb re-called the 5' RACE reads through MiXCR, storing one row per CDR3 protein. The sample contains approximately 260,000 distinct CDR3 sequences, roughly 17% of which appear only once. The sequenced material came from PBMCs or a T cell subset sorted from them (not recorded which). The receptors here all came from a young man who had mild COVID-19 (a few samples of this study predate the infection). Cell type and time point are not known. The CDR3 runs from the conserved cysteine through the conserved F or W. D genes are given only for firm matches. Clone sizes are given selectively: once, few, many, or a class where the clone is expanded.

TRBJ2-3 TRBD2 TRBV18 many TGTGCCAGCTCACGAGGCGGACTAGCGGAGGGCACAGATACGCAGTATTTT CASSRGGLAEGTDTQYF
TRBJ2-7 NA TRBV5-1 many TGCGCCAGCAGCTCGTCGAACGGCTACGAGCAGTACTTC CASSSSNGYEQYF
TRBJ2-3 TRBD2 TRBV4-3 few TGCGCCAGCAGAGGTCAGCGGGGGGGCAGAGATACGCAGTATTTT CASRGQRGGRDTQYF
TRBJ1-6 NA TRBV9 few TGTGCCAGCAGCGTAGCAGGGGCTAGGTCACCCCTCCACTTT CASSVAGARSPLHF
TRBJ2-3 NA TRBV24-1 many TGTGCCACCAGTGATGGGAGCACAGATACGCAGTATTTT CATSDGSTDTQYF
TRBJ2-5 NA TRBV7-2 NA TGTGCCAGCAGCTCCTATACCACACAAGAGACCCAGTACTTC CASSSYTTQETQYF
TRBJ2-7 NA TRBV27 few TGTGCCAGCAGGCCGGGTCATACCACCCACGAGCAGTACTTC CASRPGHTTHEQYF
TRBJ1-5 NA TRBV3-1 NA TGTGCCAGCAGCCAAGGGACCGTTAGCAATCAGCCCCAGCATTTT CASSQGTVSNQPQHF
TRBJ2-3 NA TRBV7-3 NA TGTGCCAGCAGCTTCCGGCCGAGCACAGATACGCAGTATTTT CASSFRPSTDTQYF
TRBJ2-2 NA TRBV14 NA TGTGCCAGCAGCCAATGGGCCATACCCGATCCAACTAACACCGGGGAGCTGTTTTTT CASSQWAIPDPTNTGELFF
TRBJ2-1 NA TRBV7-2 many TGTGCCAGCAGTGGATACTCCTACAATGAGCAGTTCTTC CASSGYSYNEQFF
TRBJ2-1 NA TRBV29-1 NA TGCAGCGGACGACTCTACAATGAGCAGTTCTTC CSGRLYNEQFF
TRBJ1-2 NA TRBV20-1 NA TGCAGTGCTAGTGAGGGATATAACTATGGCTACACCTTC CSASEGYNYGYTF
TRBJ2-3 NA TRBV20-1 few TGCAGTGCTAGCCGGGACTCCTATAGTGGAGATACGCAGTATTTT CSASRDSYSGDTQYF
TRBJ2-3 NA TRBV4-1 few TGCGCCAGCAGCCAGACCCCGGGAGACACAGATACGCAGTATTTT CASSQTPGDTDTQYF
TRBJ2-5 NA TRBV4-1 many TGCGCCAGCAGCTTCGAACCGACCGACGCACAAGAGACCCAGTACTTC CASSFEPTDAQETQYF
TRBJ1-2 NA TRBV2 NA TGTGCCAGCAGTGAGGACATTAACTATGGCTACACCTTC CASSEDINYGYTF
TRBJ2-5 TRBD1 TRBV20-1 NA TGCAGTGCTGAGGACAGGCACCAAGAGACCCAGTACTTC CSAEDRHQETQYF
TRBJ2-3 NA TRBV6-2/TRBV6-3 few TGTGCCAGCAGTTACCTTTTGACAGATACGCAGTATTTT CASSYLLTDTQYF
TRBJ2-1 NA TRBV6-1 many TGTGCCAGCAGTGAACAGGGGAATGAGCAGTTCTTC CASSEQGNEQFF
TRBJ2-2 TRBD1 TRBV10-3 many TGTGCCATCCAGGACAGGGATGTGACCGGGGAGCTGTTTTTT CAIQDRDVTGELFF
TRBJ2-6 NA TRBV5-5 NA TGTGCCAGCAGCTTACGACAGGTTCCTTCTGGGGCCAACGTCCTGACTTTC CASSLRQVPSGANVLTF
TRBJ2-1 NA TRBV5-5 NA TGTGCCAGCAGCCAGAGACCCATCCCCAGCAATGAGCAGTTCTTC CASSQRPIPSNEQFF
TRBJ2-5 TRBD2 TRBV19 NA TGTGCCAGTGGGAGGGGAGAGACCCAGTACTTC CASGRGETQYF
TRBJ1-6 NA TRBV5-1 few TGCGCCAGCAGCCCGCGGGGGAACACTTCACCCCTCCACTTT CASSPRGNTSPLHF
TRBJ2-3 NA TRBV9 few TGTGCCAGCAGCGTGACTAGGCGGTTAGATACGCAGTATTTT CASSVTRRLDTQYF
TRBJ2-3 NA TRBV5-1 NA TGCGCCAGCAGCTTGGAAAGGCTCACAGATACGCAGTATTTT CASSLERLTDTQYF
TRBJ2-3 TRBD2 TRBV7-9 few TGTGCCAGCAGCCCCCCCGCCTTGGGAGCGGGGATATCAGATACGCAGTATTTT CASSPPALGAGISDTQYF
TRBJ2-7 NA TRBV11-2 NA TGTGCCAGCAGCTTCGGTCTTCGCTCCTACGAGCAGTACTTC CASSFGLRSYEQYF
TRBJ1-1 TRBD1 TRBV20-1 NA TGCAGTGCTAGCCGGACAGGGGACATGAACACTGAAGCTTTCTTT CSASRTGDMNTEAFF
TRBJ2-4 TRBD2 TRBV7-2 few TGTGCCAGCAGCCCCCCGGGACTAGCGGGGGGCGCCGCCAAAAACATTCAGTACTTC CASSPPGLAGGAAKNIQYF
TRBJ2-5 NA TRBV7-2 NA TGTGCCAGCAGCTTCCGTCGGGAGGAGACCCAGTACTTC CASSFRREETQYF
TRBJ2-1 TRBD2 TRBV20-1 NA TGCAGTGTCTCTAGCGGGGGGAACAATGAGCAGTTCTTC CSVSSGGNNEQFF
TRBJ1-4 NA TRBV6-6 NA TGTGCCAGCAGACCTAGGAGGGACCGTCCAACTAATGAAAAACTGTTTTTT CASRPRRDRPTNEKLFF
TRBJ1-5 NA TRBV21-1 NA TGTGCCAGCAGCAAAGAAAGGGACAGGGACGGCAATCAGCCCCAGCATTTT CASSKERDRDGNQPQHF
TRBJ2-2 TRBD1 TRBV19 NA TGTGCCAGTCGATTCCACAGGGGTTTGACCGGGGAGCTGTTTTTT CASRFHRGLTGELFF
TRBJ2-5 NA TRBV6-5 many TGTGCCAGAAAAAAGACAGCTGCGGAGACCCAGTACTTC CARKKTAAETQYF
TRBJ2-6 NA TRBV7-8 NA TGTGCCAGCAGCTTAGCGGTAGGGGCTGGGGCCAACGTCCTGACTTTC CASSLAVGAGANVLTF
TRBJ2-5 NA TRBV7-2 NA TGTGCCAGCAGCCCCGGTCCGGGGCTGGAGACCCAGTACTTC CASSPGPGLETQYF
TRBJ2-3 NA TRBV11-2 many TGTGCCAGCAGCTTAATCCTAGCAGGCACAGATACGCAGTATTTT CASSLILAGTDTQYF
TRBJ1-6 NA TRBV5-4 NA TGTGCCAGCAGCTTGGCTGGGCAGGGGCATTCACCCCTCCACTTT CASSLAGQGHSPLHF
TRBJ2-2 NA TRBV5-1 few TGCGCCAGCAGCTTGGCGGACATGGGTACCGGGGAGCTGTTTTTT CASSLADMGTGELFF